The T cell receptor beta chain described here comes from a study of PD-1 blockade in mismatch repair-deficient tumors. Germline values: CDR1 LGHNT, CDR2 FRNRAP. The CDR3 is 15 amino acids. The V gene end was trimmed by 1 base and the J gene end by 5 bases; junction bases not matched to a gene: 3. This clone was observed a few times. No antigen is known for it. The repertoire was sequenced with immunoSEQ multiplex PCR; TCRdb's copy has only in-frame clones and lacks some. This table has roughly 110,000 clones, approximately 80% appearing once. Study results and caveats: After pembrolizumab, tumor-resident clones rose rapidly, then generally contracted before radiologic responses.

This chain connects TRBV12-5 to TRBJ1-5; the match to TRBD1 covers 9 bases. This TCR was recovered from an adult with mismatch repair-deficient cancer. The sample consisted of peripheral blood, taken roughly 13 months after starting pembrolizumab. The DNA for the CDR3 is TGTGCTAGTGGTTTGGGACAGGGGGTCTATCAGCCCCAGCATTTT. Residues: CASGLGQGVYQPQHF.